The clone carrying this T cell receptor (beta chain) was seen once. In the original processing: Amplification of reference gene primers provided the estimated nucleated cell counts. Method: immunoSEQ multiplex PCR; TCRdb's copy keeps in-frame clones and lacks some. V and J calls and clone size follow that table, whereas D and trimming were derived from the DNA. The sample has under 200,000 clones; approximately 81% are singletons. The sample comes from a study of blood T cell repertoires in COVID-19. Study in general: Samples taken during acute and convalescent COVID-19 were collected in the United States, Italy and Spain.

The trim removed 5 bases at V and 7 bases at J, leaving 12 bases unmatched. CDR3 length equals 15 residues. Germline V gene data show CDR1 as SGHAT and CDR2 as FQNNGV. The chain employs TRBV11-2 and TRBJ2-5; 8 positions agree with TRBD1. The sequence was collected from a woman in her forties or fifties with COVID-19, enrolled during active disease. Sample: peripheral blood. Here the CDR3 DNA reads TGTGCCAGCAGCCCCGGGACAGGCGCGTTGGGGACCCAGTACTTC. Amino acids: CASSPGTGALGTQYF.